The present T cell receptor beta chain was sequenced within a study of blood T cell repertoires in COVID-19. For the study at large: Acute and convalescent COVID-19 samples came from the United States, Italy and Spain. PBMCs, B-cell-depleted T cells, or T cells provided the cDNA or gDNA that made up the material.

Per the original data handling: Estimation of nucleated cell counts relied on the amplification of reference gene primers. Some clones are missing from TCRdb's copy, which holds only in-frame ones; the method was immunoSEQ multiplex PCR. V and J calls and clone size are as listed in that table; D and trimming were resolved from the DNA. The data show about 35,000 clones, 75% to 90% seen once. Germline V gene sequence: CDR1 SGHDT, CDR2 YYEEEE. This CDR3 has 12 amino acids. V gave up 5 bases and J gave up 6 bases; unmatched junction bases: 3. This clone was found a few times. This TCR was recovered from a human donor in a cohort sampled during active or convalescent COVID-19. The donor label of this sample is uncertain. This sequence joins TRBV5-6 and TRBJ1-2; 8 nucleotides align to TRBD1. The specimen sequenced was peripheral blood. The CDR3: CASRAGGDGYTF. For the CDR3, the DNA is TGTGCCAGCAGGGCAGGGGGCGATGGCTACACCTTC.